This T cell receptor (beta chain) was found in a study of beta chain features in type 1 diabetes. Regarding the study as a whole: The cDNA sequencing approach could over-represent high-TCR-expressing cells.

All of the isolated RNA was reverse transcribed, so expressed TCRB transcripts were sequenced. Assay used: immunoSEQ multiplex PCR; TCRdb lists only in-frame clones, some missing. The table shows over 700,000 clones, with roughly 15% occurring only once. In this sample, this clone turned up a few times. Its antigen is as yet unknown. The germline V and J ends were trimmed by 6 bases and 1 base, with 10 bases remaining between them. Germline V lookup: CDR1 PRHDT, CDR2 FYEKMQ (reference sequence). This CDR3 has 14 residues. Sorted CD4+ subsets: naive, central memory, regulatory, stem cell-like memory (CD45RO/CCR7/CD25/CD127/CD95/CD27 panel). Purity exceeded 95% in all sorted populations.

The V and J genes are TRBV13 and TRBJ2-4, with D tentatively TRBD1 or TRBD2 (6 bases each). This receptor was taken from a woman aged 18 to 35 in good health. Specimen: naive CD4+ T cells from blood. The CDR3 reads CASRKGGAKNIQYF. CDR3 in DNA: TGTGCCAGCAGGAAAGGGGGGGCCAAAAACATTCAGTACTTC.